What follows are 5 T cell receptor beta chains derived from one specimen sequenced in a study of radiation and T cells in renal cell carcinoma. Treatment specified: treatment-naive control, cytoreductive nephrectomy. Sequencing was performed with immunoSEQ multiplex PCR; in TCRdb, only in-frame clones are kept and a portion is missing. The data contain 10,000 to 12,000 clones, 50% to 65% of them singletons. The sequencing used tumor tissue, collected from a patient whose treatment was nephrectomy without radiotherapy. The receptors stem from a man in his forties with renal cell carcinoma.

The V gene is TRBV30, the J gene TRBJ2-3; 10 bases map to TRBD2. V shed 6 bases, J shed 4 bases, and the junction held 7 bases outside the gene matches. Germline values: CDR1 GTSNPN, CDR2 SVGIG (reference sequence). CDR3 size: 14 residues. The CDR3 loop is CACQLAGASDTQYF. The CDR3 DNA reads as TGTGCCTGCCAGCTAGCGGGAGCTTCAGATACGCAGTATTTT.

This CDR3 is CASRVVGQGAHQYF. CDR3 coding DNA: TGTGCCAGCAGGGTTGTGGGACAGGGGGCGCATCAGTACTTC. The chain carries TRBV6-1 and TRBJ2-4; 12 bases line up with TRBD1. This CDR3 has 14 amino acids. The V and J ends lost 6 bases and 12 bases, in that order; junction bases with no gene match: 9. Germline assignment: CDR1 MNHNS and CDR2 SASEGT.

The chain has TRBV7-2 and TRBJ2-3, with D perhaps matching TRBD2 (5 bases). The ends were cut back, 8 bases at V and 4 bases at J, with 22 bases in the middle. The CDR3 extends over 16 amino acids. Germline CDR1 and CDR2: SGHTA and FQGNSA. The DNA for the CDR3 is TGTGCCAGCTCAGCCCCCGGAGAGGAGGTTTCAGATACGCAGTATTTT. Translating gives CASSAPGEEVSDTQYF.

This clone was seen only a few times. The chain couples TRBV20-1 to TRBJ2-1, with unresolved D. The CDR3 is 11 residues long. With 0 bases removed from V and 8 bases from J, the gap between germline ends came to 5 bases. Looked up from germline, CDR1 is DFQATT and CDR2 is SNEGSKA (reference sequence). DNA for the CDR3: TGCAGTGCTAGAGAGGTGTATGAGCAGTTCTTC. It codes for CSAREVYEQFF.

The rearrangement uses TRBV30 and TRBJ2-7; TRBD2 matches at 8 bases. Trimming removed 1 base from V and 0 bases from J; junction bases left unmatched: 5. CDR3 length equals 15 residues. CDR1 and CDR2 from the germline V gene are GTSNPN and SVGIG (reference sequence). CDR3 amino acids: CAWSGVSGISYEQYF. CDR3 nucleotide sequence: TGTGCCTGGAGTGGTGTTAGCGGGATCTCCTACGAGCAGTACTTC.